This is a list of T cell receptor beta chains from one sample in a study of vaccination and CD4 T cells after COVID-19. These TCRs are of unknown antigen specificity. TCRdb re-called the PCR reads with MiXCR, one entry per CDR3 protein. The data contain roughly 15,000 distinct CDR3 sequences, approximately 58% of them singletons. Input material: CD4+ T cells from blood, cultured in vitro. The origin of the receptors is a human donor who had recovered from COVID-19. The CDR3 runs from the conserved cysteine through the conserved F or W. D genes are given only for firm matches. Size is omitted from some rows. Given values are once, few, many or a class for expanded clones.

J | V | size | D | CDR3 | DNA
TRBJ2-3 | TRBV10-3 | NA | TRBD1 | CAISGRDRGTDTQYF | TGTGCCATCAGTGGACGGGACAGGGGAACGGATACGCAGTATTTT
TRBJ2-5 | TRBV5-1 | NA | NA | CASILSGHPGETQYF | TGCGCCAGCATCTTGTCCGGACACCCTGGGGAGACCCAGTACTTC
TRBJ1-2 | TRBV6-1 | few | NA | CASSGQNYGYTF | TGTGCCAGCAGCGGACAGAACTATGGCTACACCTTC
TRBJ1-6 | TRBV5-1 | few | TRBD1 | CASSPGQGNSPLHF | TGCGCCAGCAGTCCGGGACAGGGGAATTCACCCCTCCACTTT
TRBJ1-2 | TRBV27 | few | NA | CASSFRGIDGYTF | TGTGCCAGCAGTTTTCGGGGGATTGATGGCTACACCTTC
TRBJ1-5 | TRBV20-1 | few | NA | CSARGPGVTQPQHF | TGCAGTGCTAGAGGCCCGGGGGTGACCCAGCCCCAGCATTTT
TRBJ2-7 | TRBV15 | NA | TRBD2 | CATSRDWPGLSYEQYF | TGTGCCACCAGCAGAGATTGGCCGGGACTATCCTACGAGCAGTACTTC
TRBJ1-6 | TRBV7-9 | few | NA | CASSFGAVTANSPLHF | TGTGCCAGCAGCTTCGGGGCAGTTACGGCAAATTCACCCCTCCACTTT
TRBJ2-5 | TRBV20-1 | NA | NA | CSAVLKGGWETQYF | TGCAGTGCTGTCCTAAAGGGGGGCTGGGAGACCCAGTACTTC
TRBJ2-1 | TRBV4-1 | NA | TRBD2 | CASSQPLKRGGNEQFF | TGCGCCAGCAGCCAACCACTTAAGCGGGGTGGCAATGAGCAGTTCTTC
TRBJ2-3 | TRBV27 | NA | NA | CASSLWGTDTQYF | TGTGCCAGCAGTTTATGGGGGACAGATACGCAGTATTTT
TRBJ2-3 | TRBV20-1 | NA | TRBD2 | CSARRWASGRDTQYF | TGCAGTGCTAGACGGTGGGCTAGCGGGAGGGATACGCAGTATTTT
TRBJ1-2 | TRBV7-2 | NA | NA | CASSSPGLNYGYTF | TGTGCCAGCAGCTCACCGGGACTGAATTATGGCTACACCTTC
TRBJ1-2 | TRBV5-6 | NA | NA | CASSQQTGMVRYTF | TGTGCCAGCAGTCAACAAACCGGGATGGTCAGATACACCTTC
TRBJ1-2 | TRBV20-1 | NA | NA | CSARPLNYGYTF | TGCAGTGCTAGACCCCTAAACTATGGCTACACCTTC
TRBJ2-5 | TRBV7-2 | few | NA | CASSVSRGETQYF | TGTGCCAGCAGCGTGAGTCGGGGGGAGACCCAGTACTTC
TRBJ2-7 | TRBV20-1 | NA | TRBD1 | CSATVTGQGWIEQYF | TGCAGTGCAACCGTAACGGGACAGGGGTGGATCGAGCAGTACTTC
TRBJ1-2 | TRBV6-5 | NA | TRBD1 | CASSYSDQGGGYTF | TGTGCCAGCAGTTACTCCGATCAGGGGGGGGGCTACACCTTC
TRBJ2-5 | TRBV20-1 | NA | TRBD1 | CSGGTDRQETQYF | TGCAGTGGGGGGACAGACAGACAAGAGACCCAGTACTTC
TRBJ1-1 | TRBV12-3/TRBV12-4 | few | NA | CASRGAGGDTEAFF | TGTGCCAGCAGAGGGGCGGGCGGAGACACTGAAGCTTTCTTT
TRBJ2-3 | TRBV18 | NA | NA | CASSPPSLSSTDTQYF | TGTGCCAGCTCACCACCGAGTTTGTCTAGCACAGATACGCAGTATTTT
TRBJ1-4 | TRBV27 | NA | TRBD1 | CASSTRQGDEKLFF | TGTGCCAGCAGTACCCGACAGGGGGATGAAAAACTGTTTTTT
TRBJ2-7 | TRBV7-2 | NA | NA | CASSLAHYEQYF | TGTGCCAGCAGCTTAGCGCACTACGAGCAGTACTTC
TRBJ1-2 | TRBV12-3/TRBV12-4 | NA | NA | CASSSRTQPGYTF | TGTGCCAGCAGTTCCCGGACACAGCCAGGCTACACCTTC
TRBJ2-5 | TRBV6-1 | few | TRBD2 | CASTSSRLAARVIGETQYF | TGTGCCAGCACTTCTTCCCGCCTAGCGGCCAGAGTGATTGGGGAGACCCAGTACTTC
TRBJ2-7 | TRBV7-2 | few | NA | CASSSQGEPVEQYF | TGTGCCAGCAGCTCACAAGGTGAGCCTGTCGAGCAGTACTTC
TRBJ2-2 | TRBV21-1 | NA | NA | CASSVQVEGGYTGELFF | TGTGCCAGCAGCGTCCAAGTCGAGGGAGGGTACACCGGGGAGCTGTTTTTT
TRBJ2-3 | TRBV20-1 | NA | TRBD2 | CSASITSGRYDTQYF | TGCAGTGCTAGTATTACTAGCGGGAGGTATGATACGCAGTATTTT
TRBJ2-3 | TRBV6-2/TRBV6-3 | NA | TRBD2 | CASSDRSLAGNTQYF | TGTGCCAGCAGTGATCGTTCTCTAGCGGGAAATACGCAGTATTTT
TRBJ1-1 | TRBV7-9 | once | NA | CASSLEQDTEAFF | TGCGCCAGCAGCTTAGAACAGGACACTGAAGCTTTCTTT
TRBJ2-5 | TRBV2 | NA | NA | CATQSPGETQYF | TGTGCCACCCAGTCTCCGGGGGAGACCCAGTACTTC
TRBJ2-7 | TRBV18 | few | TRBD2 | CASSPPGSGAWGEQYF | TGTGCCAGCTCACCACCGGGGAGCGGGGCGTGGGGAGAGCAGTACTTC
TRBJ2-4 | TRBV19 | NA | NA | CASSIGRADIQYF | TGTGCCAGTAGTATTGGCAGGGCTGACATTCAGTACTTC
TRBJ2-3 | TRBV27 | NA | NA | CASSLLSFKTGTTQYF | TGTGCCAGCAGTTTATTGTCTTTCAAAACGGGGACTACGCAGTATTTT
TRBJ1-2 | TRBV19 | few | TRBD1 | CASSTTGTDYGYTF | TGTGCCAGTAGTACTACTGGGACAGACTATGGCTACACCTTC
TRBJ2-7 | TRBV19 | NA | NA | CASSKGSIYYEQYF | TGTGCCAGTAGTAAGGGTTCAATTTACTACGAGCAGTACTTC
TRBJ1-2 | TRBV2 | few | NA | CASSEEPGVRGYTF | TGTGCCAGCAGTGAAGAACCGGGCGTGAGGGGCTACACCTTC
TRBJ1-4 | TRBV2 | NA | TRBD1 | CASSVGAGGYEKLFF | TGTGCCAGCAGTGTCGGCGCAGGGGGCTATGAAAAACTGTTTTTT
TRBJ2-7 | TRBV19 | NA | TRBD2 | CASSRGLGGEQYF | TGTGCCAGTAGTAGGGGACTAGGCGGTGAGCAGTACTTC
TRBJ1-1 | TRBV20-1 | few | NA | CSARDLRGNTEAFF | TGCAGTGCTAGAGATCTGAGAGGGAACACTGAAGCTTTCTTT
TRBJ1-3 | TRBV7-8 | few | NA | CASSLQGSNTIYF | TGTGCCAGCAGCTTACAGGGGTCTAACACCATATATTTT
TRBJ1-1 | TRBV10-3 | medium-sized | NA | CAIGGSGRAEAFF | TGTGCCATCGGAGGGAGCGGGCGCGCTGAAGCTTTCTTT
TRBJ1-5 | TRBV27 | few | TRBD1 | CASKGLGTGQNQPQHF | TGTGCCAGCAAGGGTCTCGGGACAGGGCAAAATCAGCCCCAGCATTTT
TRBJ2-5 | TRBV29-1 | once | NA | CSVFGRGPQYF | TGCAGCGTTTTCGGACGGGGGCCCCAGTACTTC
TRBJ2-3 | TRBV4-3 | NA | NA | CASSPAPRGQADTQYF | TGCGCCAGCAGCCCCGCCCCTCGCGGGCAGGCAGATACGCAGTATTTT